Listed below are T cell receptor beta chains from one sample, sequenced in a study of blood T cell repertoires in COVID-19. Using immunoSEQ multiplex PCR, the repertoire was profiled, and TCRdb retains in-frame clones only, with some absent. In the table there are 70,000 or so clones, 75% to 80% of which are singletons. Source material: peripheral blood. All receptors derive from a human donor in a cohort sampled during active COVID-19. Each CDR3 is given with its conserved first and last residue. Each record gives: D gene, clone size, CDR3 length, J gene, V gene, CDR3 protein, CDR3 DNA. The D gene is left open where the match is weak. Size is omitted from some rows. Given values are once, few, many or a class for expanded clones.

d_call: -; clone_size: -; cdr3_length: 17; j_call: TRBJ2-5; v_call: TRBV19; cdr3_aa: CASSIRARGGPQETQYF; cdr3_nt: TGTGCCAGTAGTATACGGGCCCGTGGGGGCCCTCAAGAGACCCAGTACTTC
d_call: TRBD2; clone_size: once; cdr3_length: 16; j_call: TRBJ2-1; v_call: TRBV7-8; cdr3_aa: CASSSRRGGPSNEQFF; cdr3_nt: TGTGCCAGCAGCTCCCGGAGGGGAGGGCCCTCGAATGAGCAGTTCTTC
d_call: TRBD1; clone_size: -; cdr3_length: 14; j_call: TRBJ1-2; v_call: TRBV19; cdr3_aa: CATSIQGAASGYTF; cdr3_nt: TGTGCCACTTCAATACAGGGGGCGGCCTCTGGCTACACCTTC
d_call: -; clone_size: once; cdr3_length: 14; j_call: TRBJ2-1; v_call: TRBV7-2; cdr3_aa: CASSFDSSYNEQFF; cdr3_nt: TGTGCCAGCAGCTTTGACAGTTCCTACAATGAGCAGTTCTTC
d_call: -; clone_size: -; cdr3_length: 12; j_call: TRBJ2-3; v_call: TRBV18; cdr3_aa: CASSPNSDTQYF; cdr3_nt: TGTGCCAGCTCACCCAACTCAGATACGCAGTATTTT
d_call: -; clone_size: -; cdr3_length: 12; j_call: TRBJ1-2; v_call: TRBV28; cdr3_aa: CASNEEIYGYTF; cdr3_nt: TGTGCCAGCAATGAGGAAATCTATGGCTACACCTTC
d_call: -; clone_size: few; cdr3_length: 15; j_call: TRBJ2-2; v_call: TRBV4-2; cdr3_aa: CASSQDGQNTGELFF; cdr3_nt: TGTGCCAGCAGCCAAGATGGACAGAACACCGGGGAGCTGTTTTTT
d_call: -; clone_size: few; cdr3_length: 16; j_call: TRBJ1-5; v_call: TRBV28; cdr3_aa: CASRRLRTDSNQPQHF; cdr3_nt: TGTGCCAGCAGGCGCTTGCGGACAGATAGCAATCAGCCCCAGCATTTT
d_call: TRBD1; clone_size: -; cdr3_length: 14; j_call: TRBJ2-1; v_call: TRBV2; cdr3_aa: CASSARTGVREQFF; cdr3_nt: TGTGCCAGCAGTGCCCGGACAGGGGTTCGGGAGCAGTTCTTC
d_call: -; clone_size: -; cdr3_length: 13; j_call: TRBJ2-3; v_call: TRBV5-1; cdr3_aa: CASSEVAADTQYF; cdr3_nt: TGCGCCAGCAGCGAGGTTGCCGCAGATACGCAGTATTTT
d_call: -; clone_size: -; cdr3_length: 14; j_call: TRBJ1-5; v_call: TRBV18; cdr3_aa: CASSLDSDDQPQHF; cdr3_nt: TGTGCCAGCTCCCTCGACAGCGACGATCAGCCCCAGCATTTT
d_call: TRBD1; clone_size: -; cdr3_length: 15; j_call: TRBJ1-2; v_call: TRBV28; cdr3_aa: CASSPTGAVRSGYTF; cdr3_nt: TGTGCCAGCAGTCCGACAGGGGCTGTTAGAAGTGGCTACACCTTC
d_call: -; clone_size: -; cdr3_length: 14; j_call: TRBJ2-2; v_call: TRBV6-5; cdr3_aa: CASSYVPGTGELFF; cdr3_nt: TGTGCCAGCAGTTATGTACCGGGCACCGGGGAGCTGTTTTTT
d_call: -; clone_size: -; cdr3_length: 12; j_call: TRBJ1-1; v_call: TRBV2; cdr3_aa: CASSSQVSEAFF; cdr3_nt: TGTGCCAGCAGTTCACAGGTATCTGAAGCTTTCTTT
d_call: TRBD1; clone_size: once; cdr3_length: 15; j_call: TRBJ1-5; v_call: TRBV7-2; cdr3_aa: CASRWTGDSNQPQHF; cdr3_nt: TGTGCCAGCAGGTGGACAGGGGATAGCAATCAGCCCCAGCATTTT
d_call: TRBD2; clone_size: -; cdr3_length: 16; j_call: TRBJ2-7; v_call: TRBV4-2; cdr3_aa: CASSQEGTSGSYEQYF; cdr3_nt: TGTGCCAGCAGCCAAGAGGGGACTAGCGGATCCTACGAGCAGTACTTC
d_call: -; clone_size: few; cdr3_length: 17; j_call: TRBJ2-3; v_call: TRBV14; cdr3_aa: CASSQDLRVADTDTQYF; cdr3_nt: TGTGCCAGCAGCCAAGATTTGAGGGTAGCGGACACAGATACGCAGTATTTT
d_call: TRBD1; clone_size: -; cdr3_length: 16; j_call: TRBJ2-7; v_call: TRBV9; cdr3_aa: CASSVAGTGTTYEQYF; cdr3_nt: TGTGCCAGCAGCGTAGCCGGGACAGGGACGACCTACGAGCAGTACTTC
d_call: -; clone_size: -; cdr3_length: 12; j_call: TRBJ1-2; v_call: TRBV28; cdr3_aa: CASSLLRLSYTF; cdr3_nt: TGTGCCAGCAGTTTACTCAGACTGAGTTACACCTTC
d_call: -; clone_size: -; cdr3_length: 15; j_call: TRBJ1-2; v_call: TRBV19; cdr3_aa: CASSTSGASNYGYTF; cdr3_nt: TGTGCCAGTAGTACGTCAGGGGCCTCTAACTATGGCTACACCTTC
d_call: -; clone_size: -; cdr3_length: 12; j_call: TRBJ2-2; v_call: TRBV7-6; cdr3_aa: CASSPPSGELFF; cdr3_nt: TGTGCCAGCAGCCCCCCCTCCGGGGAGCTGTTTTTT
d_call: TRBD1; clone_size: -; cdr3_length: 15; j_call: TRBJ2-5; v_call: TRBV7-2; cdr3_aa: CASSFDRARGETQYF; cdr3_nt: TGTGCCAGCAGCTTCGACAGGGCCCGCGGGGAGACCCAGTACTTC
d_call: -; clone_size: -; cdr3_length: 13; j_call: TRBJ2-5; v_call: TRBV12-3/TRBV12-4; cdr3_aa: CASRPDILKTQYF; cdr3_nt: TGTGCCAGCAGACCGGACATCCTAAAGACCCAGTACTTC
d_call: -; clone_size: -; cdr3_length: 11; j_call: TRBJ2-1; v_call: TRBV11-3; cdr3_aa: CASSQYNEQFF; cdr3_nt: TGTGCCAGCAGCCAGTACAATGAGCAGTTCTTC
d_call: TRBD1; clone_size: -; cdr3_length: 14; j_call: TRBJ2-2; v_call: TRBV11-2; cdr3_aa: CASSRTGATGELFF; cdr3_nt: TGTGCCAGCAGTCGCACAGGGGCCACCGGGGAGCTGTTTTTT
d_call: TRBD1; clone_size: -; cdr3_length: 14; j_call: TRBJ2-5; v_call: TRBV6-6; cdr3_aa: CASRPTGMEETQYF; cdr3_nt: TGTGCCAGCAGACCGACAGGGATGGAGGAGACCCAGTACTTC
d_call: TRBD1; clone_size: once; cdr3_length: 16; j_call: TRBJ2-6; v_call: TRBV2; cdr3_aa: CAGDRDPFSGANVLTF; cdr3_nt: TGTGCCGGCGACAGGGACCCCTTCTCTGGGGCCAACGTCCTGACTTTC
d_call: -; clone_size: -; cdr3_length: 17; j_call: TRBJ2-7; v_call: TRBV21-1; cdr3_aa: CASSKDPSRQGPYEQYF; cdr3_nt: TGTGCCAGCAGCAAAGATCCATCCAGACAGGGACCCTACGAGCAGTACTTC
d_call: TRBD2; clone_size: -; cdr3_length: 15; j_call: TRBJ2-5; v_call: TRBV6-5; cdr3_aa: CASSYSSSGGETQYF; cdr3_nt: TGTGCCAGCAGTTACTCGTCTAGCGGCGGCGAGACCCAGTACTTC
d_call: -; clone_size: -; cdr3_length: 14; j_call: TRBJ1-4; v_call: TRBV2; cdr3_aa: CASSQVLSNEKLFF; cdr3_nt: TGTGCCAGCAGTCAGGTACTGAGTAATGAAAAACTGTTTTTT
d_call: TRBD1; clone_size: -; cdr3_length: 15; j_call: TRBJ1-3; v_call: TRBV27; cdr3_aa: CASSLAGGSGNTIYF; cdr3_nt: TGTGCCAGCAGTTTGGCAGGGGGTTCTGGAAACACCATATATTTT
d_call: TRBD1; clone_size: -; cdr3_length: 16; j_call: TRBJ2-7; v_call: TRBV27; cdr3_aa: CASSLKGNRGDYEQYF; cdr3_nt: TGTGCCAGCAGTTTAAAAGGGAACAGGGGGGACTACGAGCAGTACTTC
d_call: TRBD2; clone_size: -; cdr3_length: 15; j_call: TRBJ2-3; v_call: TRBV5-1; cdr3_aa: CASRPLAGGTDTQYF; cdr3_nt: TGCGCCAGCAGGCCACTAGCGGGGGGAACAGATACGCAGTATTTT
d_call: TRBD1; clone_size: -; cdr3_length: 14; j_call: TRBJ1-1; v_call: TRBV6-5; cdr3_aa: CASSYRTGSTEAFF; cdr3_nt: TGTGCCAGCAGTTACCGGACAGGGAGCACTGAAGCTTTCTTT
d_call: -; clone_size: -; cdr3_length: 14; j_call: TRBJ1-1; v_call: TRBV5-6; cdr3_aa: CASRGGRSATEAFF; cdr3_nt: TGTGCCAGCAGGGGGGGGCGATCGGCCACTGAAGCTTTCTTT
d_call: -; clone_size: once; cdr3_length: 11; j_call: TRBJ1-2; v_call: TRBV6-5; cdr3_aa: CASKQDYGYTF; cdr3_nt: TGTGCCAGCAAGCAGGACTATGGCTACACCTTC
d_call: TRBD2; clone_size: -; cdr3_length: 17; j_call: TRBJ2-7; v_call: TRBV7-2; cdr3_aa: CASSLGGLAGGSYEQYF; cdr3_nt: TGTGCCAGCAGCTTAGGGGGACTAGCGGGAGGCTCCTACGAGCAGTACTTC
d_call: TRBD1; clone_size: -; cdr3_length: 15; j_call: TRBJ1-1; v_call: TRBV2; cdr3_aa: CASSDGQELNTEAFF; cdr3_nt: TGTGCCAGCAGTGACGGACAGGAATTAAACACTGAAGCTTTCTTT
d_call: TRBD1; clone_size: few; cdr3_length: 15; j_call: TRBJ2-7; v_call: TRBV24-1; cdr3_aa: CATSGGQEASYEQYF; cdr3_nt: TGTGCCACCAGTGGGGGACAGGAGGCATCCTACGAGCAGTACTTC
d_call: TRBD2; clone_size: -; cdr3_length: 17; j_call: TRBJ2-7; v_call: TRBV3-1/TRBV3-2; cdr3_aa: CASSPPPGLAHSYEQYF; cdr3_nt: TGTGCCAGCAGCCCTCCCCCGGGACTAGCGCATTCCTACGAGCAGTACTTC
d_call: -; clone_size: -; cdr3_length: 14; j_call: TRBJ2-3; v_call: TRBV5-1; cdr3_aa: CASSETTGPDTQYF; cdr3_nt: TGCGCCAGCAGCGAGACTACAGGGCCAGATACGCAGTATTTT
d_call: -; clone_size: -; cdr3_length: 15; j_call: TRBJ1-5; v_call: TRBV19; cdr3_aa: CASSILQGGNQPQHF; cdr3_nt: TGTGCCAGTAGTATTTTACAGGGAGGCAATCAGCCCCAGCATTTT
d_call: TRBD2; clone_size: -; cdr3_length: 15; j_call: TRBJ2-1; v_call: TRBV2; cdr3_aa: CASTEGRGLAAEQFF; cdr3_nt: TGTGCCAGCACCGAGGGACGAGGACTAGCGGCTGAGCAGTTCTTC
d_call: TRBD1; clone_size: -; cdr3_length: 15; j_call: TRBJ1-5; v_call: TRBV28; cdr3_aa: CASSLGGLGNQPQHF; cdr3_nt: TGTGCCAGCAGTCTAGGGGGCTTGGGCAATCAGCCCCAGCATTTT
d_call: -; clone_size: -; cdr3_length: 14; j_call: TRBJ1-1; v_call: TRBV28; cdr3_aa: CASSLSRVGTEAFF; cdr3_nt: TGTGCCAGCAGTTTGTCCAGGGTGGGCACTGAAGCTTTCTTT
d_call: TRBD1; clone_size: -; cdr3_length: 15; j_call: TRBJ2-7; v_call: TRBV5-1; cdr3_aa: CASSPAQGTSYEQYF; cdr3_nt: TGCGCCAGCAGCCCGGCACAGGGGACATCCTACGAGCAGTACTTC
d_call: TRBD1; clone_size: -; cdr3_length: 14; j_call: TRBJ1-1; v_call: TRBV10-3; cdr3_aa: CAISNNRGNTEAFF; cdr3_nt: TGTGCCATCAGCAATAACAGGGGGAACACTGAAGCTTTCTTT
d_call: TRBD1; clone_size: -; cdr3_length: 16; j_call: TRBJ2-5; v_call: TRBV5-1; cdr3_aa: CASSPWPRTGEETQYF; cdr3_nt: TGCGCCAGCAGCCCTTGGCCCCGGACAGGGGAAGAGACCCAGTACTTC
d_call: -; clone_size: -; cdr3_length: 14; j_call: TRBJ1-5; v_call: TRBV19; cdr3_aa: CASSSTASNQPQHF; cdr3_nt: TGTGCCAGTAGTTCGACAGCTAGCAATCAGCCCCAGCATTTT
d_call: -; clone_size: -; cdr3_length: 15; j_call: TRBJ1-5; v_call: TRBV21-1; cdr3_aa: CASSKFRVSNQPQHF; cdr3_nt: TGTGCCAGCAGCAAGTTCAGGGTTAGCAATCAGCCCCAGCATTTT
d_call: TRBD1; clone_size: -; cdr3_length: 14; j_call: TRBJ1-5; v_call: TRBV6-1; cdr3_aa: CASNPGQVGWPQHF; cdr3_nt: TGTGCCAGCAACCCGGGACAGGTCGGTTGGCCCCAGCATTTT
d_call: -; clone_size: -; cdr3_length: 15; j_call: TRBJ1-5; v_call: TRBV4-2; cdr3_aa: CASSQEWATNQPQHF; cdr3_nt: TGTGCCAGCAGCCAAGAATGGGCCACTAATCAGCCCCAGCATTTT
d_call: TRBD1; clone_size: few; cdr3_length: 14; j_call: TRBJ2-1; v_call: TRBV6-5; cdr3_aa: CASSFSGQGNEQFF; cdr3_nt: TGTGCCAGCAGTTTTTCAGGACAGGGCAATGAGCAGTTCTTC
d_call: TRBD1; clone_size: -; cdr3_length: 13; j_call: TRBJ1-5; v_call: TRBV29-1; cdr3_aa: CSVDTGEDQPQHF; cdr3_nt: TGCAGCGTTGATACAGGGGAGGATCAGCCCCAGCATTTT